The 20 T cell receptor beta chains below come from one sample, sequenced in a study of T cells in Graves' hyperthyroidism and ophthalmopathy. Researchers amplified the TCR beta CDR3 regions from RNA transcripts. The study used the HTBI primer set for a first-round RT-PCR of the TCR CDR3. TCRdb reprocessed the multiplex PCR reads via MiXCR and lists one record per CDR3 protein. In the table there are roughly 280,000 distinct CDR3 sequences, 20% to 25% of which are singletons. The sample taken for sequencing was blood. These receptor sequences come from a man between 25 and 39 years old with Graves' ophthalmopathy.

This chain uses TRBV18 with TRBJ2-3; weak D call: TRBD1 (5 bases). V shed 3 bases and J shed 4 bases, with 8 bases lying between them. The germline V gene encodes CDR1 KGHSH and CDR2 LQKENI. The CDR3 is 13 residues long. The CDR3 region has the DNA TGTGCCAGCTCACCCCAGGGTCCAGATACGCAGTATTTT. Protein product: CASSPQGPDTQYF. The full variable domain, completed using reference TRBV18 and TRBJ2-3, is NAGVMQNPRHLVRRRGQEARLRCSPMKGHSHVYWYRQLPEEGLKFMVYLQKENIIDESGMPKERFSAEFPKEGPSILRIQQVVRGDSAAYFCASSPQGPDTQYFGPGTRLTVL.

As concerns this clonotype: A much larger clone differs from this one at a single base, so this may be a read error. The chain recombines TRBV3-1 with TRBJ1-5; unclear D gene. V was clipped by 1 base and J by 2 bases, with 12 bases between them. This CDR3 has 16 amino acids. Germline CDR1 is LGHDT and CDR2 is YNNKEL (reference sequence). CDR3 in DNA: TGTGCCAGCAGCCAAGGTGGAGAGTTGGGCAATCAGCCCCAGCATTTT. Its protein product is CASSQGGELGNQPQHF.

This clonotype was seen only a few times. The chain links TRBV20-1 to TRBJ2-7; 10 nucleotides match TRBD1. This CDR3 spans 14 amino acids. With 5 bases clipped from V and 3 bases from J, the junction kept 7 bases outside the gene matches. CDR1 and CDR2 from the germline V gene are DFQATT and SNEGSKA (reference sequence). The CDR3 DNA is TGCAGTGCTTTGGGACAGGGGACCTTCTACGAGCAGTACTTC. Amino acids: CSALGQGTFYEQYF.

On this clonotype: Just one base apart from a much larger clone, this may be a read error. The chain carries TRBV7-2 and TRBJ2-7; D unclear. This CDR3 is built from 13 residues. CDR1 and CDR2 from the germline V gene are SGHTA and FQGNSA. Trimming left V 4 bases short and J 5 bases short, with 12 bases between. CDR3 sequence reads: CASSSVSVNEQYF. CDR3 sequence (DNA): TGTGCCAGCAGCTCAGTATCGGTCAACGAGCAGTACTTC. Full variable domain (outside the CDR3, taken from reference TRBV7-2 and TRBJ2-7): GAGVSQSPSNKVTEKGKDVELRCDPISGHTALYWYRQSLGQGLEFLIYFQGNSAPDKSGLPSDRFSAERTGGSVSTLTIQRTQQEDSAVYLCASSSVSVNEQYFGPGTRLTVT.

In DNA form, the CDR3 reads TGTGCCAGTACCTATTCGGACAGACCAAACACTGAAGCTTTCTTT. Residues: CASTYSDRPNTEAFF. The chain uses TRBV19 and TRBJ1-1; possible D gene TRBD1, 6 bases. The CDR3 is 15 residues long. Germline-derived CDR1 and CDR2 are LNHDA and SQIVND (reference sequence). With 7 bases removed from V and 2 bases from J, the gap between germline ends came to 17 bases.

This chain connects TRBV24-1 to TRBJ1-2; 7 bases align to TRBD1. This CDR3 spans 13 amino acids. CDR1 is KGHDR and CDR2 is SFDVKD in the germline V gene. Trimming at V came to 9 bases and at J to 4 bases, leaving 7 bases not matched to a gene. CDR3: CATSRTGSYGYTF. In nucleotides, the CDR3 is TGTGCCACCTCCCGGACAGGAAGCTATGGCTACACCTTC.

This clonotype has at least ten counts. The genes are TRBV2 and TRBJ2-1, with TRBD2 matching over 9 bases. The CDR3 runs to 14 residues. The germline CDR1 and CDR2 sequences are SNHLY and FYNNEI. V shed 4 bases and J 4 bases; nucleotides not matched to a gene: 2. CDR3 in DNA: TGTGCCAGCAGTGCTCTAGCGGGGTACAATGAGCAGTTCTTC. It translates to CASSALAGYNEQFF.

This chain connects TRBV7-2 to TRBJ2-1, with TRBD2 matching 8 bases. This CDR3 spans 16 amino acids. Germline loops: CDR1 SGHTA, CDR2 FQGNSA. The J segment lost 9 bases and the V segment lost 1 base, leaving 11 bases of the junction unmatched. CDR3 region: CASSLVVTSARGEQFF. For the CDR3, the DNA is TGTGCCAGCAGCTTAGTAGTGACTAGCGCCCGCGGTGAGCAGTTCTTC.

The V gene is TRBV24-1, the J gene TRBJ2-1; 14 bases match TRBD2. Germline loops: CDR1 KGHDR, CDR2 SFDVKD. There are 16 residues in the CDR3. V gave up 9 bases and J gave up 4 bases; unmatched junction bases: 7. CDR3 sequence: CATQGLAGAGYNEQFF. DNA for the CDR3: TGTGCCACCCAGGGACTAGCGGGAGCAGGGTACAATGAGCAGTTCTTC.

This clonotype was seen at least ten times. The rearrangement uses TRBV2 and TRBJ2-2; D might be TRBD1 (6 bases). Trimming stripped 4 bases from V and 0 bases from J, with 12 bases between. Germline loops: CDR1 SNHLY, CDR2 FYNNEI. The CDR3 has 16 residues. As DNA, the CDR3 is TGTGCCAGCAGTGCCACCGGGACAACGAACACCGGGGAGCTGTTTTTT. Translating it yields CASSATGTTNTGELFF.

This clonotype was found many times. This rearrangement joins TRBV20-1 to TRBJ2-7; 8 bases are shared with TRBD2. The CDR3 length is 12 residues. Germline CDR1 DFQATT, CDR2 SNEGSKA (reference sequence). Trimming removed 6 bases from V and 5 bases from J; junction bases left unmatched: 6. The CDR3 DNA reads TGCAGTGCAGTCCCAGCGGGAGACGAGCAGTACTTC. Residues: CSAVPAGDEQYF.

This clonotype was found once. The rearrangement links TRBV4-1 to TRBJ2-3; the match to TRBD2 covers 9 bases. The V gene end was trimmed by 0 bases and the J gene end by 1 base; junction bases not matched to a gene: 11. Germline CDR1 reads MGHRA; CDR2 reads YSYEKL. This CDR3 spans 19 amino acids. The DNA of the CDR3 is TGCGCCAGCAGCCAAGAGGACAGTAGCGGGAGTATCCGCACAGATACGCAGTATTTT. Its translation is CASSQEDSSGSIRTDTQYF.

This clonotype has just a few counts. The V gene is TRBV24-1, the J gene TRBJ2-7; 8 bases are shared with TRBD1. Germline lookup yields CDR1 KGHDR and CDR2 SFDVKD. V trimming: 3 bases; J trimming: 5 bases; junction bases outside the gene matches: 8. This CDR3 contains 15 residues. CDR3: CATSDETGVGDEQYF. CDR3 DNA sequence: TGTGCCACCAGTGATGAGACAGGGGTTGGAGACGAGCAGTACTTC.

This clonotype showed up many times. The chain recombines TRBV6-5 with TRBJ1-1, with D unresolved. V was clipped by 3 bases and J by 0 bases, with 8 bases between them. Germline V lookup: CDR1 MNHEY, CDR2 SVGAGI. The CDR3 loop spans 14 amino acids. The CDR3 nucleotides read TGTGCCAGCAGTTATCGGGGTTTGAACACTGAAGCTTTCTTT. Translating gives CASSYRGLNTEAFF.

The rearrangement joins TRBV5-6 to TRBJ1-5; the D gene is possibly TRBD1 (6 bases). Looked up from germline, CDR1 is SGHDT and CDR2 is YYEEEE. Deletions cut 0 bases from V and 9 bases from J, with 13 bases between. The CDR3 has 14 residues. CDR3 sequence (DNA): TGTGCCAGCAGCTTGGAAGGGGGTATGTGGCCCCAGCATTTT. It yields the protein CASSLEGGMWPQHF.

Worth noting for this clonotype: An end of the junction does not agree with germline; a read error may underlie this. The rearrangement uses TRBV6-1 and TRBJ2-7, with D perhaps TRBD1 or TRBD2 (5 bases each). There are 15 residues in the CDR3. Germline-derived CDR1 and CDR2 are MNHNS and SASEGT. This CDR3 is CASREGESSAYEQYF. CDR3 DNA sequence: TGTGCCAGCAGGGAAGGGGAGAGCTCGGCCTACGAGCAGTACTTC.

V is TRBV18 and J is TRBJ2-5; TRBD1 matches 8 bases. The germline gives CDR1 KGHSH, CDR2 LQKENI. The CDR3 has 16 residues. Losses at the gene ends were 3 bases for V and 2 bases for J; bases not matched to a gene: 8. The CDR3 DNA sequence: TGTGCCAGCTCACCCCGGACAGGGAGGTTACAAGAGACCCAGTACTTC. This codes for CASSPRTGRLQETQYF. The complete variable domain, with remaining parts taken from reference TRBV18 and TRBJ2-5, reads NAGVMQNPRHLVRRRGQEARLRCSPMKGHSHVYWYRQLPEEGLKFMVYLQKENIIDESGMPKERFSAEFPKEGPSILRIQQVVRGDSAAYFCASSPRTGRLQETQYFGPGTRLLVL.

This clonotype was picked up a small number of times. The CDR3: CASSLFSSGANVLTF. As DNA, the CDR3 is TGTGCCAGCAGTTTATTTAGCTCTGGGGCCAACGTCCTGACTTTC. V usage is TRBV27 and J usage is TRBJ2-6; D not resolved. The CDR3 runs to 15 residues. The germline CDR1 and CDR2 sequences are MNHEY and SMNVEV (reference sequence). V was clipped by 1 base and J by 0 bases, with 4 bases between them.

There are a few counts of this clonotype. The J gene is TRBJ2-5, the V gene TRBV24-1; D is perhaps TRBD1 or TRBD2 (5 bases each). The CDR3 covers 15 residues. Trimming pared 1 base from V and 1 base from J, leaving 9 bases between. From germline, CDR1 is KGHDR and CDR2 SFDVKD. CDR3 sequence reads: CATSDLWGSQETQYF. As DNA, the CDR3 is TGTGCCACCAGTGATTTATGGGGGTCCCAAGAGACCCAGTACTTC.

This clonotype was observed many times. The chain recombines TRBV12-3 or TRBV12-4 with TRBJ1-5; D gene unclear. There are 14 residues in the CDR3. Trimming cost V 2 bases and J 7 bases, with 12 bases left between them. This chain's CDR3 is CASSLRAGGQPQHF. The CDR3 DNA sequence: TGTGCCAGCAGTTTAAGGGCAGGAGGGCAGCCCCAGCATTTT.